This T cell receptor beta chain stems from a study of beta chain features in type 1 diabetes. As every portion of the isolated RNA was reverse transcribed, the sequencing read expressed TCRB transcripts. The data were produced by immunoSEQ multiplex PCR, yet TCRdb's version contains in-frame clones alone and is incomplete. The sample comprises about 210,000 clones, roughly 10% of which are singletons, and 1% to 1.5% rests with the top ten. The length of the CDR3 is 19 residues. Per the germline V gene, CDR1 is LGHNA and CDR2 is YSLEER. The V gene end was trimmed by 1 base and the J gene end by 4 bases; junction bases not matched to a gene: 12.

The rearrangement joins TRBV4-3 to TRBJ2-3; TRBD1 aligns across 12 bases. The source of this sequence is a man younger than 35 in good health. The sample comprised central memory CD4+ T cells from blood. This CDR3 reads CASSQAPMGGTGGADTQYF. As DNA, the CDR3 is TGCGCCAGCAGCCAAGCCCCCATGGGCGGGACAGGGGGCGCAGATACGCAGTATTTT.